Sequencing of this T cell receptor (beta chain) was carried out in a study of T cell repertoires in aging, cancer and after chemotherapy (dated by TCRdb to the late 2010s). With regard to the full study: The donors fell into six age groups ranging from 30 or younger to 70 or older, and each group had at least three individuals. In the solid tumor group, the paired samples taken before and after chemotherapy came from brain tumor (glioblastoma) patients given temozolomide-based therapy. Millions of TCR reads were contained in the full dataset. To examine immunoaging and T cell reconstitution after chemotherapy, the study profiled TCR beta repertoires in peripheral blood from healthy donors and cancer patients. The cohort comprised around 210 cancer patients, over 90 with hematological and fewer than 140 with solid cancers, plus 95 healthy donors as a reference group. Study-level results and caveats: Significantly lower blood TCR diversity and higher clonality were observed in untreated patients with hematological or solid cancers than in age-matched healthy donors. In both cancer cohorts, the median generation probability rose over the chemotherapy interval, which suggests that the repertoire was reconstituted through rebound thymic output. In healthy donors, the drop in TCR diversity with age came mainly from a loss of richness, whereas in cancer patients a loss of evenness also played a part. The authors noted that the repertoire data do not allow conclusions about immunological memory after chemotherapy.

Concerning this clonotype: What antigen it recognizes has not been identified. One base away there is no much larger clone; base qualities are not given.

Using a mixed TRB-A/B primer pool, multiplex touch-down PCR amplified rearranged TRB sequences covering the V, D and J segments. Illumina adapters and sample indices were attached to the amplicons through two consecutive PCR reactions run with Phusion HS II polymerase. Amplicons were gel-purified using the NucleoSpin Gel and PCR Clean-up kit and were subsequently checked with Qubit and an Agilent 2100 Bioanalyzer. The libraries were sequenced on an Illumina MiSeq with 600-cycle, single-indexed, paired-end runs. The authors' analysis ran thus. Processing of the TRB sequences was carried out with MiXCR versions 2.12 and 3.0.5. Each unique CDR3 nucleotide sequence was counted as one clone, and only productive sequences with at least two reads were retained. The repertoire metrics were Shannon diversity, evenness, clonality (defined as one minus evenness), and alpha-parameterized diversity profiles covering alpha 0 to 5. The IGoR algorithm was used to calculate generation probabilities for clones in the paired samples taken before and after chemotherapy. TCRdb reanalyzed the raw reads on its own, using fastp at Q25 for trimming and MiXCR for clone calling, and kept in-frame beta chains. Identical CDR3 protein sequences are pooled into one entry, listed with their most common genes and DNA. The V and J calls were not made by the authors but by TCRdb's processing. In this sample the table shows roughly 4,100 distinct CDR3 sequences, 25% of which occur a single time. The ten biggest clones cover 14% to 15% of the sample.

Inclusive of the bounding cysteine and phenylalanine, the CDR3 is 16 residues long. Only the CDR3 region is kept as DNA, spanning 48 bases read in frame from base 1. Via the germline V gene (reference sequence), CDR1 is LNHDA and CDR2 SQIVND. Trimming removed 4 bases from V and 3 bases from J; the gene matches leave 5 bases unexplained. TCR beta rearrangements were amplified from genomic DNA isolated from peripheral blood, not from sorted cells or RNA. This sequence was found in a human donor with a solid tumor. Sequencing was performed on blood. The chain was built from TRBV19 and TRBJ2-3; 12 bases in the middle match TRBD2. The sequenced DNA is TGTGCCAGTAGTACCCGGACTAGCGGGAAAACAGATACGCAGTATTTT. This yields the protein CASSTRTSGKTDTQYF. When the CDR3 is completed using the reference TRBV19 and TRBJ2-3 genes on either side, the full variable domain is DGGITQSPKYLFRKEGQNVTLSCEQNLNHDAMYWYRQDPGQGLRLIYYSQIVNDFQKGDIAEGYSVSREKKESFPLTVTSAQKNPTAFYLCASSTRTSGKTDTQYFGPGTRLTVL.